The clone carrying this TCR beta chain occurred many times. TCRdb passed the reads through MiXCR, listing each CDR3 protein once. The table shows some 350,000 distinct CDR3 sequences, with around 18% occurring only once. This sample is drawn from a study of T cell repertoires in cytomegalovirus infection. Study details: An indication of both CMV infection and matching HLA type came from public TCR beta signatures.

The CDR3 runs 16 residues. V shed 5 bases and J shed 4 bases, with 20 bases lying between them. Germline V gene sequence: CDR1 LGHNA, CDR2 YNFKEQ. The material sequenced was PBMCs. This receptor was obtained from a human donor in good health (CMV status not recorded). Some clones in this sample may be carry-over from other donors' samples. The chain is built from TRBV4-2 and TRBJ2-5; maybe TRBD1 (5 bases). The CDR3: CASSTTRTGWRETQYF. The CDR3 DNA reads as TGTGCCAGCAGCACCACCCGAACAGGCTGGCGAGAGACCCAGTACTTC.